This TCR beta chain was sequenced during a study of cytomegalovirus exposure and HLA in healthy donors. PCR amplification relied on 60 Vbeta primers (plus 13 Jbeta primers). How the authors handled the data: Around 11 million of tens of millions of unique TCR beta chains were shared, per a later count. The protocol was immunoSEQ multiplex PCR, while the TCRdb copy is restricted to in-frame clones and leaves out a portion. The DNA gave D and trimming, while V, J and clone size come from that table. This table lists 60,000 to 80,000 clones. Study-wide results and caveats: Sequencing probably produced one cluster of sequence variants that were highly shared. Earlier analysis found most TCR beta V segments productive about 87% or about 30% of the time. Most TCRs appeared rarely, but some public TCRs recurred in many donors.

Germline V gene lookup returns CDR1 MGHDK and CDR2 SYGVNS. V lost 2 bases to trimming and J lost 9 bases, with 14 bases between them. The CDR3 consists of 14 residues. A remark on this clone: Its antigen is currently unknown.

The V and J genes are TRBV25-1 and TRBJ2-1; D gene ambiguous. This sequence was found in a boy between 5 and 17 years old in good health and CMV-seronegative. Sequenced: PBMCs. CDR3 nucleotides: TGTGCCAGCAGTGAAAGAATAGATAAATCTGAGCAGTTCTTC. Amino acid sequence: CASSERIDKSEQFF.